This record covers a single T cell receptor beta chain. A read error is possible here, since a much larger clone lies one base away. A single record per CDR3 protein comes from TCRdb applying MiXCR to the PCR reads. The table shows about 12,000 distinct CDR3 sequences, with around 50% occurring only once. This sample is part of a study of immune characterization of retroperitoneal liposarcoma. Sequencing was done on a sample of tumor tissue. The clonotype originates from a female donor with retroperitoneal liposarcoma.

The CDR3 bases are TGTGCCAGCAGCTTATTTAGGCTAGCGGGAACCCAAGAGACCCAGTTCTTC. As protein: CASSLFRLAGTQETQFF. The chain is built from TRBV7-4 and TRBJ2-5; 9 positions agree with TRBD2. Near its end, the DNA agrees better with TRBJ2-1, so the J call may be wrong. CDR3 length: 17 residues. Germline CDR1 and CDR2: SGHVT and SQSDAQ.